Below are 17 T cell receptor beta chains sequenced from a single sample in a study of cytomegalovirus exposure and HLA in healthy donors. This PCR relied on a set of 60 Vbeta primers and 13 Jbeta primers. Profiling relied on immunoSEQ multiplex PCR, and the TCRdb table lists in-frame clones only, not all of them. The table has some 83,000 clones, 65% to 80% seen once. The sequencing sample was made of PBMCs. All receptors derive from a man in his sixties in good health and CMV-seronegative.

The rearrangement links TRBV4-2 to TRBJ2-1, with D possibly being TRBD1 (6 bases). Looked up from germline, CDR1 is LGHNA and CDR2 is YNFKEQ. The CDR3 sequence is 15 residues long. V was cut by 0 bases and J by 6 bases, with 12 bases left in between. The CDR3 region has the DNA TGTGCCAGCAGCCAAGATCTACAGGGCCGCAATGAGCAGTTCTTC. Encoded protein: CASSQDLQGRNEQFF.

The chain combines TRBV7-2 with TRBJ2-3, with 9 positions matching TRBD2. With V trimmed by 2 bases and J by 2 bases, 5 bases remained unmatched. Germline CDR1 is SGHTA and CDR2 is FQGNSA. The CDR3 has 16 residues. This CDR3 is CASSLRLAAHTDTQYF. CDR3 coding DNA: TGTGCCAGCAGCTTAAGACTAGCGGCCCACACAGATACGCAGTATTTT. The full variable domain, completed using reference TRBV7-2 and TRBJ2-3, is GAGVSQSPSNKVTEKGKDVELRCDPISGHTALYWYRQSLGQGLEFLIYFQGNSAPDKSGLPSDRFSAERTGGSVSTLTIQRTQQEDSAVYLCASSLRLAAHTDTQYFGPGTRLTVL.

This chain joins TRBV5-6 and TRBJ2-4; tentatively, D is TRBD1 (5 bases). Looked up from germline, CDR1 is SGHDT and CDR2 is YYEEEE. This CDR3 is 16 amino acids long. V lost 4 bases, J lost 0 bases, and 14 bases lay in between. The CDR3 sequence: CASSRTGTLAKNIQYF. In DNA form, the CDR3 reads TGTGCCAGCAGCCGAACAGGCACGTTAGCCAAAAACATTCAGTACTTC. The full variable domain, completed using reference TRBV5-6 and TRBJ2-4, is DAGVTQSPTHLIKTRGQQVTLRCSPKSGHDTVSWYQQALGQGPQFIFQYYEEEERQRGNFPDRFSGHQFPNYSSELNVNALLLGDSALYLCASSRTGTLAKNIQYFGAGTRLSVL.

The rearrangement uses TRBV11-3 and TRBJ2-3; 8 nucleotides agree with TRBD2. Germline loops: CDR1 SGHNT, CDR2 YENEEA. Trimming removed 5 bases from V and 0 bases from J; junction bases left unmatched: 10. This CDR3 has 17 residues. CDR3 residues: CASSPGTSGLSTDTQYF. The DNA for the CDR3 is TGTGCCAGCAGCCCAGGTACTAGCGGCTTGAGCACAGATACGCAGTATTTT.

The rearrangement uses TRBV30 and TRBJ2-2; tentatively, D is TRBD2 (7 bases). Germline CDR1 and CDR2: GTSNPN and SVGIG (reference sequence). Trimming pared 5 bases from V and 4 bases from J, leaving 17 bases between. There are 15 residues in the CDR3. CDR3 region: CAWDKGGGSTGELFF. The DNA of the CDR3 is TGTGCCTGGGACAAAGGGGGGGGAAGCACCGGGGAGCTGTTTTTT.

This clone was seen just once. The chain has TRBV5-8 and TRBJ2-7; TRBD1 matches at 10 bases. Looked up from germline, CDR1 is SGHTS and CDR2 is YDEGEE. CDR3 length: 16 amino acids. The V and J ends lost 4 bases and 5 bases, in that order; junction bases with no gene match: 12. CDR3 loop: CASSPGQGGARDEQYF. CDR3 sequence (DNA): TGTGCCAGCAGCCCAGGACAGGGGGGGGCCCGGGACGAGCAGTACTTC.

V is TRBV5-4 and J is TRBJ2-7; 8 bases are shared with TRBD1. The germline V gene has CDR1 SGHNT and CDR2 YYREEE (reference sequence). The CDR3 runs 15 residues. V gave up 5 bases and J gave up 2 bases; unmatched junction bases: 9. The CDR3 loop is CASRLTGDGAYEQYF. The DNA of the CDR3 is TGTGCCAGCAGACTGACAGGGGATGGGGCCTACGAGCAGTACTTC.

CDR3 coding DNA: TGTGCCAGTAGTAGCCTAGCGGGGGGTCCAGATACGCAGTATTTT. This encodes CASSSLAGGPDTQYF. The chain recombines TRBV19 with TRBJ2-3; 11 bases map to TRBD2. Germline V CDR1 and CDR2: LNHDA, SQIVND (reference sequence). The CDR3 totals 15 residues. The V gene end was trimmed by 4 bases and the J gene end by 4 bases; junction bases not matched to a gene: 4.

The chain links TRBV7-8 to TRBJ1-2, with a possible D match to TRBD1 (5 bases). In germline, CDR1 is SGHVS, CDR2 FQNEAQ. The CDR3 totals 15 residues. With 0 bases removed from V and 7 bases from J, the gap between germline ends came to 15 bases. Here the CDR3 DNA reads TGTGCCAGCAGCTTAGCCCCTCCAGGGAGGGCTGGCTACACCTTC. It encodes CASSLAPPGRAGYTF. Full variable domain (missing parts from reference TRBV7-8 and TRBJ1-2): GAGVSQSPRYKVAKRGQDVALRCDPISGHVSLFWYQQALGQGPEFLTYFQNEAQLDKSGLPSDRFFAERPEGSVSTLKIQRTQQEDSAVYLCASSLAPPGRAGYTFGSGTRLTVV.

The gene calls are TRBV10-3 and TRBJ2-3; 9 bases fit TRBD2. The CDR3 is 15 amino acids. The V and J ends lost 6 bases and 2 bases, in that order; junction bases with no gene match: 6. The germline CDR1 and CDR2 sequences are ENHRY and SYGVKD. The CDR3 sequence is CAIRSAGGPTDTQYF. The CDR3 DNA sequence: TGTGCCATCAGGTCAGCGGGGGGCCCCACAGATACGCAGTATTTT.

As concerns this clone: Additional DNA sequences in this sample encode the identical CDR3. This chain links TRBV2 with TRBJ2-7; D gene unclear. The CDR3 spans 12 residues. Trimming removed 3 bases from V and 3 bases from J, with 6 bases in between. The V gene's germline CDR1 is SNHLY and CDR2 FYNNEI. In DNA form, the CDR3 reads TGTGCCAGCAGTGATGGCGGCTACGAGCAGTACTTC. Amino acid sequence: CASSDGGYEQYF.

The gene calls are TRBV5-1 and TRBJ2-5; tentatively, D is TRBD2 (5 bases). The J call may be in error: the DNA end matches TRBJ2-7 better. The CDR3 extends over 13 amino acids. Germline CDR1 reads SGHRS; CDR2 reads YFSETQ. CDR3 coding DNA: TGCGCCAGCAGCCCGCCGGGGTCCTACGAGCAGTACTTC. Translation: CASSPPGSYEQYF.

This chain joins TRBV29-1 and TRBJ2-1; the D gene is possibly TRBD2 (6 bases). Trimming removed 4 bases at V and 4 bases at J, with 8 bases between. Germline loops: CDR1 SQVTM, CDR2 ANQGSEA. The CDR3 runs 12 residues. DNA of the CDR3: TGCAGCGTTGCCGGGGGTTACAATGAGCAGTTCTTC. Translated, it gives CSVAGGYNEQFF.

CDR3 in DNA: TGTGCCAGCAGCTTAGGGAGGACATGGGGCGGCTACACCTTC. Protein product: CASSLGRTWGGYTF. The chain has TRBV5-6 and TRBJ1-2; TRBD1 might be the D (5 bases). Trimming cost V 2 bases and J 8 bases, with 16 bases left between them. Germline V lookup: CDR1 SGHDT, CDR2 YYEEEE. The CDR3 has 14 amino acids.

This clone was seen a few times. The chain employs TRBV5-1 and TRBJ1-1; D may be TRBD1 (6 bases). The V and J ends lost 2 bases and 5 bases respectively, with 16 bases between them. The germline gives CDR1 SGHRS, CDR2 YFSETQ. The CDR3 loop spans 15 amino acids. CDR3 region: CASSFGGGVGTEAFF. The CDR3 bases are TGCGCCAGCAGCTTCGGAGGGGGGGTAGGTACTGAAGCTTTCTTT.

The chain links TRBV9 to TRBJ2-7, with 9 nucleotides matching TRBD2. Looked up from germline, CDR1 is SGDLS and CDR2 is YYNGEE. This CDR3 has 15 residues. The J segment lost 1 base and the V segment lost 4 bases, leaving 6 bases of the junction unmatched. The CDR3 is CASSLLAGPSYEQYF. For the CDR3, the DNA is TGTGCCAGCAGCCTTCTAGCGGGGCCTTCCTACGAGCAGTACTTC.

The rearrangement links TRBV5-5 to TRBJ1-2, with a tentative D call TRBD1 (6 bases). Germline V gene lookup returns CDR1 SGHKS and CDR2 YYEKEE (reference sequence). The V end lost 0 bases, the J end lost 3 bases, and 9 bases lay between the germline ends. The CDR3 runs to 14 residues. This chain's CDR3 is CASSLAAGDYGYTF. DNA of the CDR3: TGTGCCAGCAGCTTGGCCGCAGGGGACTATGGCTACACCTTC. The whole variable domain, filled in from reference TRBV5-5 and TRBJ1-2, reads DAGVTQSPTHLIKTRGQQVTLRCSPISGHKSVSWYQQVLGQGPQFIFQYYEKEERGRGNFPDRFSARQFPNYSSELNVNALLLGDSALYLCASSLAAGDYGYTFGSGTRLTVV.